The TCR beta chain under discussion was sequenced for a study of Graves' ophthalmopathy and Graves' hyperthyroidism. The CDR3 extends over 16 amino acids. V lost 3 bases, J lost 5 bases, and 17 bases lay in between. Germline V gives CDR1 SGDLS, CDR2 YYNGEE. This clonotype was observed a handful of times. TCR beta CDR3 amplification used RNA transcripts. First-round RT-PCR with HTBI primers preceded a second-round multiplex PCR. In TCRdb, the multiplex PCR reads were re-called with MiXCR into one record per CDR3 protein. This table has over a million distinct CDR3 sequences, less than 45% appearing once.

The chain has TRBV9 and TRBJ2-2; a possible D gene is TRBD2 (6 bases). The specimen was peripheral blood or thyroid tissue (not recorded which). This clonotype was obtained from an adult man with Graves' hyperthyroidism. The CDR3 DNA sequence: TGTGCCAGCAGCGCACGTGGGGGGAGTGGTACCGGGGAGCTGTTTTTT. Its translation is CASSARGGSGTGELFF.